The rows below give T cell receptor beta chains drawn from one sample of a study of cytomegalovirus exposure and HLA in healthy donors. Using immunoSEQ multiplex PCR, the repertoire was profiled, and TCRdb retains in-frame clones only, with some absent. Among roughly 130,000 clones, 73% were seen once, and the ten largest hold 1.3%. Sequenced: PBMCs. The receptors were sampled from a woman between 40 and 55 years old in good health and CMV-seronegative. CDR3s include the opening cysteine and the closing phenylalanine or tryptophan. The D gene is left open where the match is weak. The listing skips clone size in some rows; elsewhere it reads once, few, many or a size class.

V	J	size	D	CDR3	DNA
TRBV13	TRBJ2-5	-	-	CASSPPEVAAKTQYF	TGTGCCAGCAGTCCCCCAGAGGTGGCGGCCAAGACCCAGTACTTC
TRBV15	TRBJ1-2	-	-	CATSPRQVLGYTF	TGTGCCACCAGCCCGAGACAGGTCCTGGGCTACACCTTC
TRBV4-3	TRBJ2-5	-	TRBD2	CASSPTAVAGAETQYF	TGCGCCAGCAGTCCGACAGCGGTAGCGGGGGCAGAGACCCAGTACTTC
TRBV28	TRBJ1-6	-	-	CASSPGQNNSPLHF	TGTGCCTCGTCCCCGGGACAAAATAATTCACCCCTCCACTTT
TRBV5-1	TRBJ2-5	-	TRBD2	CASSMGTSGVQETQYF	TGCGCCAGCAGCATGGGGACTAGCGGGGTACAAGAGACCCAGTACTTC
TRBV4-1	TRBJ1-1	-	TRBD1	CASSQESEGALTEAFF	TGCGCCAGCAGCCAAGAGTCGGAGGGGGCGCTGACTGAAGCTTTCTTT
TRBV5-8	TRBJ2-2	-	TRBD1	CASSLGDSSAGELFF	TGTGCCAGCAGCTTGGGGGACAGCAGCGCCGGGGAGCTGTTTTTT
TRBV11-2	TRBJ2-7	-	-	CASSLAGANEQYF	TGTGCCAGCAGCTTAGCAGGGGCCAACGAGCAGTACTTC
TRBV5-1	TRBJ1-2	-	TRBD1	CASSWTGGLVYGYTF	TGCGCCAGCAGCTGGACAGGGGGTTTGGTCTATGGCTACACCTTC
TRBV28	TRBJ2-1	-	TRBD2	CATRGGGNNEQFF	TGTGCCACCCGAGGCGGGGGAAACAATGAGCAGTTCTTC
TRBV19	TRBJ2-1	-	TRBD1	CASSDGQDYNEQFF	TGTGCCAGTAGTGACGGACAGGACTACAATGAGCAGTTCTTC
TRBV6-5	TRBJ2-5	-	-	CASSYFGGTGKTQYF	TGTGCCAGCAGTTACTTCGGAGGGACGGGGAAGACCCAGTACTTC
TRBV15	TRBJ2-7	once	-	CATSREVGGYEQYF	TGTGCCACCAGCAGAGAGGTGGGAGGCTACGAGCAGTACTTC
TRBV7-2	TRBJ1-5	-	-	CASSLQGNQPQHF	TGTGCCAGCAGCTTACAGGGAAATCAGCCCCAGCATTTT
TRBV6-1	TRBJ1-2	-	-	CASSEGTVTNYGYTF	TGTGCCAGCAGTGAAGGGACAGTGACTAACTATGGCTACACCTTC
TRBV2	TRBJ2-2	-	TRBD1	CASSGTVNTGELFF	TGTGCCAGCTCCGGGACAGTAAACACCGGGGAGCTGTTTTTT